Following are 24 T cell receptor beta chains from one sample sequenced in a study of cytomegalovirus exposure and HLA in healthy donors. The PCR was carried out with 60 Vbeta primers and 13 Jbeta primers. Libraries were prepared by immunoSEQ multiplex PCR; TCRdb keeps only in-frame clonotypes and omits some of them. The sample records about 130,000 clones, roughly 77% being singletons. Sequencing was done on a sample of PBMCs. All receptors come from a woman in her thirties in good health and CMV-seronegative.

The V call is TRBV7-3, the J call TRBJ2-1; 11 bases line up with TRBD2. Germline V gene sequence: CDR1 SGHTA, CDR2 FQGTGA. Trimming at V came to 2 bases and at J to 8 bases, leaving 2 bases not matched to a gene. The CDR3 is made up of 14 amino acids. The CDR3 sequence is CASSLLAGGDEQFF. Here the CDR3 DNA reads TGTGCCAGCAGCTTATTAGCGGGAGGGGATGAGCAGTTCTTC.

V and J are TRBV18 and TRBJ2-2, with 7 bases identical to TRBD2. The ends lost 6 bases at V and 4 bases at J; junction bases unmatched: 11. The CDR3 runs to 16 residues. Germline V lookup: CDR1 KGHSH, CDR2 LQKENI. CDR3 sequence reads: CASSPPTSSGTGELFF. In DNA form, the CDR3 reads TGTGCCAGCTCCCCCCCGACTAGCTCGGGCACCGGGGAGCTGTTTTTT. The full variable domain, its missing parts supplied by reference TRBV18 and TRBJ2-2, is NAGVMQNPRHLVRRRGQEARLRCSPMKGHSHVYWYRQLPEEGLKFMVYLQKENIIDESGMPKERFSAEFPKEGPSILRIQQVVRGDSAAYFCASSPPTSSGTGELFFGEGSRLTVL.

This chain connects TRBV7-6 to TRBJ2-5; 8 nucleotides line up with TRBD2. The CDR3 covers 12 residues. Germline V CDR1 and CDR2: SGHVS, FNYEAQ. The trim removed 4 bases at V and 5 bases at J, leaving 0 bases unmatched. CDR3 coding DNA: TGTGCCAGCAGCTCGGGGGGGGAGACCCAGTACTTC. It specifies CASSSGGETQYF.

The genes are TRBV7-2 and TRBJ2-7; D ambiguous. V was cut by 5 bases and J by 6 bases, with 11 bases left in between. Germline V gene data show CDR1 as SGHTA and CDR2 as FQGNSA. The CDR3 has 12 amino acids. The CDR3 spells CASSPPNSEQYF. DNA of the CDR3: TGTGCCAGCAGCCCCCCGAACTCCGAGCAGTACTTC.

The chain couples TRBV10-3 to TRBJ1-2; 7 bases map to TRBD1. J was trimmed by 6 bases and V by 5 bases; bases with no gene match: 6. Germline CDR1 ENHRY, CDR2 SYGVKD. The CDR3 spans 13 residues. The CDR3 loop reads CAISKDREDGYTF. CDR3 in DNA: TGTGCCATCAGTAAAGACAGGGAGGATGGCTACACCTTC.

The CDR3 reads CASFAGVTTEAFF. CDR3 DNA: TGTGCCAGCTTTGCAGGGGTGACCACTGAAGCTTTCTTT. The chain combines TRBV18 with TRBJ1-1; D may be TRBD1 (6 bases). Trimming took 7 bases from V and 4 from J, leaving 13 bases between them. CDR3 length equals 13 residues. Germline V gene lookup returns CDR1 KGHSH and CDR2 LQKENI.

This chain joins TRBV7-3 and TRBJ1-1; no firm D call. This CDR3 comprises 13 residues. Per the germline V gene, CDR1 is SGHTA and CDR2 is FQGTGA. V lost 2 bases to trimming and J lost 1 base, with 5 bases between them. CDR3 amino acids: CASSLAENTEAFF. The CDR3 DNA reads as TGTGCCAGCAGCTTAGCAGAGAACACTGAAGCTTTCTTT.

V is TRBV5-4 and J is TRBJ1-4, with TRBD1 matching over 7 bases. The CDR3 length is 16 residues. CDR1 and CDR2 (germline): SGHNT, YYREEE (reference sequence). The junction had 13 bases not matched to a gene; V was cut back by 3 bases and J by 8 bases. CDR3 in DNA: TGTGCCAGCAGCTCCGGGACAGTAGAAGGTCGCGAAAAACTGTTTTTT. This codes for CASSSGTVEGREKLFF.

The rearrangement joins TRBV10-3 to TRBJ2-1, with D perhaps TRBD1 (6 bases). Germline CDR1 reads ENHRY; CDR2 reads SYGVKD. The length of the CDR3 is 14 residues. V lost 5 bases and J 5 bases, leaving 13 bases between the germline ends. The CDR3 protein is CAISYGTPNNEQFF. Here the CDR3 DNA reads TGTGCCATCAGTTACGGGACACCAAACAATGAGCAGTTCTTC.

This chain uses TRBV19 with TRBJ2-2; 12 bases match TRBD2. The junction had 8 bases not matched to a gene; V was cut back by 5 bases and J by 4 bases. This CDR3 contains 17 residues. CDR1 is LNHDA and CDR2 is SQIVND in the germline V gene (reference sequence). In nucleotides, the CDR3 is TGTGCCAGTAGTCTACTAGCGGGGGGCCCGGGCACCGGGGAGCTGTTTTTT. Protein product: CASSLLAGGPGTGELFF.

In its sample, this clone was seen once. V and J are TRBV27 and TRBJ1-1; TRBD1 is a possible D gene (6 bases). V shed 5 bases and J shed 6 bases, with 16 bases lying between them. CDR1 MNHEY and CDR2 SMNVEV come from the germline V gene (reference sequence). This CDR3 has 14 amino acids. The CDR3, as DNA: TGTGCCAGCAGTCCCAGGGGTGGGAGCCCTGAAGCTTTCTTT. Residues: CASSPRGGSPEAFF.

The V and J genes are TRBV5-1 and TRBJ2-7; D not certain. This CDR3 is 16 amino acids long. CDR1 is SGHRS, CDR2 YFSETQ, per germline. V was shortened by 3 bases and J by 0 bases, with 16 bases between the two germline ends. DNA of the CDR3: TGCGCCAGCAGCTCAACCCTGGGTAGCAGCTCCTACGAGCAGTACTTC. Amino acid sequence: CASSSTLGSSSYEQYF.

The V gene is TRBV5-6, the J gene TRBJ2-1; D call uncertain. Between the trimmed V and J ends, which lost 0 bases and 5 bases, there was a span of 6 bases. The length of the CDR3 is 13 residues. Germline-derived CDR1 and CDR2 are SGHDT and YYEEEE. As DNA, the CDR3 is TGTGCCAGCAGCTTGGGCAGGAACAATGAGCAGTTCTTC. It encodes CASSLGRNNEQFF.

The chain recombines TRBV11-3 with TRBJ1-2; D is uncertain. There are 16 residues in the CDR3. Trimming took 2 bases from V and 5 from J, leaving 18 bases between them. The V gene's germline CDR1 is SGHNT and CDR2 YENEEA. The CDR3 protein is CASSLLGGVMSYGYTF. The CDR3 DNA reads as TGTGCCAGCAGCTTACTTGGCGGGGTCATGTCATATGGCTACACCTTC.

V and J are TRBV14 and TRBJ2-1; 7 bases line up with TRBD1. The CDR3 sequence is 19 residues long. The germline CDR1 and CDR2 sequences are SGHDN and FVKESK. The trim removed 1 base at V and 4 bases at J, leaving 16 bases unmatched. The CDR3 protein is CASSQVAWVRQGTYNEQFF. Written as DNA, the CDR3 is TGTGCCAGCAGCCAAGTTGCCTGGGTCCGACAGGGTACTTACAATGAGCAGTTCTTC.

The CDR3 DNA is TGTGCCAGCAGCTTGGGAGCAGGGGCACATCAGCCCCAGCATTTT. This translates into CASSLGAGAHQPQHF. This rearrangement joins TRBV5-6 to TRBJ1-5; possibly TRBD1 for D (6 bases). CDR1 SGHDT and CDR2 YYEEEE come from the germline V gene. The CDR3 runs 15 residues. The V end was cut by 0 bases, the J end by 5 bases, with 12 bases between.

The rearrangement links TRBV7-9 to TRBJ2-5; D is unresolved. Trimming took 5 bases from V and 5 from J, leaving 12 bases between them. The CDR3 consists of 13 residues. Germline CDR1 reads SEHNR; CDR2 reads FQNEAQ (reference sequence). The CDR3 loop is CASSPSVVETQYF. CDR3 in DNA: TGTGCCAGCAGCCCCAGCGTCGTCGAGACCCAGTACTTC.

V usage is TRBV5-5 and J usage is TRBJ2-1, with 9 bases lining up with TRBD2. The CDR3 sequence is 17 residues long. The germline V gene has CDR1 SGHKS and CDR2 YYEKEE (reference sequence). The J segment lost 8 bases and the V segment lost 0 bases, leaving 12 bases of the junction unmatched. The DNA of the CDR3 is TGTGCCAGCAGCTTGGGTTCCCTAGCGGGGTCCGTCGATGAGCAGTTCTTC. The encoded protein is CASSLGSLAGSVDEQFF.

The chain carries TRBV10-1 and TRBJ2-5, with D maybe TRBD2 (5 bases). V shed 7 bases and J shed 2 bases, with 14 bases lying between them. Germline CDR1 and CDR2: WNHNN and SYGVQD (reference sequence). CDR3 length equals 14 residues. The CDR3 sequence is CASTSSRGQETQYF. CDR3 nucleotide sequence: TGCGCCAGCACAAGCAGCCGGGGACAAGAGACCCAGTACTTC.

Remarks on this clone: The junction shows a germline mismatch at one end, possibly a read error. The chain joins TRBV7-3 to TRBJ2-2, with D possibly matching TRBD2 (7 bases). Germline V gene data show CDR1 as SGHTA and CDR2 as FQGTGA. The CDR3 is made up of 15 amino acids. The CDR3 nucleotides are TGTGCCAGCAGATTAATGGGGGGGCAGACCGGGGAGCTGTTTTTT. Its translation: CASRLMGGQTGELFF.

This chain joins TRBV7-8 and TRBJ2-3; 10 bases map to TRBD1. Trimming at V came to 0 bases and at J to 2 bases, leaving 5 bases not matched to a gene. The CDR3 is 17 residues long. CDR1 SGHVS and CDR2 FQNEAQ come from the germline V gene. The CDR3 sequence: CASSLAGGQGITDTQYF. The CDR3, as DNA: TGTGCCAGCAGCTTAGCTGGGGGACAGGGGATCACAGATACGCAGTATTTT.

The chain links TRBV4-2 to TRBJ2-1; 8 bases map to TRBD2. V shed 4 bases, J shed 10 bases, and the junction held 3 bases outside the gene matches. Germline lookup yields CDR1 LGHNA and CDR2 YNFKEQ. There are 12 residues in the CDR3. The CDR3 region is CASSRGLAEQFF. In nucleotides, the CDR3 is TGTGCCAGCAGCCGCGGACTAGCAGAGCAGTTCTTC.

This clone was found once. This chain uses TRBV5-5 with TRBJ2-1, with D uncertain. In germline, CDR1 is SGHKS, CDR2 YYEKEE (reference sequence). The CDR3 totals 15 residues. Trimming removed 0 bases at V and 4 bases at J, with 11 bases between. CDR3 DNA sequence: TGTGCCAGCAGCTTGGTTGTAGTCCGTTACAATGAGCAGTTCTTC. It translates to CASSLVVVRYNEQFF. Together with reference TRBV5-5 and TRBJ2-1, the CDR3 gives the full variable domain: DAGVTQSPTHLIKTRGQQVTLRCSPISGHKSVSWYQQVLGQGPQFIFQYYEKEERGRGNFPDRFSARQFPNYSSELNVNALLLGDSALYLCASSLVVVRYNEQFFGPGTRLTVL.

The sample holds a few counts of this clone. V usage is TRBV15 and J usage is TRBJ2-5; perhaps TRBD2 as D (5 bases). The germline gives CDR1 LNHNV, CDR2 YYDKDF (reference sequence). V was cut by 0 bases and J by 2 bases, with 7 bases left in between. The CDR3 totals 14 residues. The CDR3 sequence: CATSRDSGQETQYF. DNA of the CDR3: TGTGCCACCAGCAGAGATTCGGGGCAAGAGACCCAGTACTTC.